This T cell receptor beta chain appears in the sequencing data of a study of T cells in tuberculosis (dated by TCRdb to the late 2010s). Regarding the research as a whole: The study combined CD1B tetramers and high-throughput TCR immunosequencing to characterize T cells specific for the mycobacterial lipid antigen glucose monomycolate (GMM). In a South African clinical cohort, IGRA-negative adolescents, IGRA-positive adolescents with latent tuberculosis and adults with active tuberculosis were compared, with about eleven people in each group.

TCR libraries were generated with the immunoSEQ multiplex PCR assay, using TCR-beta and/or TCR-alpha/delta assays for each sample. The amplified TCR libraries were sequenced on the Illumina high-throughput platform. Per the authors' processing: Clustering and dimensionality reduction relied on pairwise TCRdist distances among GMM-specific receptors from T cells that were either sorted ex vivo or expanded in vitro. Each clinical repertoire was scored by mean NN-distance, the average TCRdist to the nearest 10% of tetramer-positive reference sequences. GEM TCR motif frequency was calculated as the fraction of unique TCRs that matched known GEM sequences by V/J usage and CDR3 length. Linear discriminant analysis with leave-one-out cross-validation, implemented in scikit-learn, was used to classify active tuberculosis. TCRdb stores this immuneACCESS table with in-frame sequences only. Part of the clones is absent; in the studies checked, under half of the shortfall reflects unresolved V genes, and no reason is known for the rest. V and J calls and clone size are as listed in that table; D and trimming were resolved from the DNA. This sample comprises tens of thousands of clones, 85% to 95% of them detected only once. The top ten constitute around 4.9% of the sample.

Study-wide conclusions, independent of this receptor: Active tuberculosis TCR-alpha repertoires showed smaller mean NN-distances to GMM-specific TCRs than IGRA-negative controls, suggesting clonal expansion of these TCRs. Using GEM motif frequencies, a classifier achieved over 65% accuracy, whereas a classifier built on the diverse GMM-specific repertoire got to roughly 90% accuracy (AUROC about 0.9). Clinical samples were chosen by availability of cryopreserved specimens, and active tuberculosis cases were adults while controls were adolescents. The smaller NN-distances in active tuberculosis patients were driven in part by shorter CDR3-alpha lengths, while the difference seen for TCR-beta was not statistically significant.

In the germline V gene (reference sequence), CDR1 corresponds to GTSNPN and CDR2 to SVGIG. Ends trimmed: V by 5 bases, J by 6 bases; bases unmatched to a gene: 10. Spanning cysteine to phenylalanine, the CDR3 consists of 17 amino acids. This entry keeps only the CDR3 DNA: 51 bases, framed from base 1. Turning to this clone: What antigen it recognizes has not been identified. Nothing much larger sits one base from this clone, and base qualities are not available.

At study entry, a tuberculin skin test and the QuantiFERON-TB GOLD In-Tube IGRA were used to screen adolescents for latent tuberculosis infection. Immunosequencing was performed on unsorted cryopreserved PBMC and covered 100,000 or so T cells per clinical donor on average. Eleven high schools in the Worcester region of the Western Cape, South Africa, served as enrollment sites for adolescents aged 12 to 18 years. Ten or so M. tuberculosis-infected and around ten uninfected adolescents were selected with matching for age and sex. For the adolescents, PBMC were isolated by density centrifugation from freshly drawn heparinized blood and then cryopreserved.

This clonotype was sampled from a donor aged 5 to 30 with latent tuberculosis or without tuberculosis infection. The chain is assembled from TRBV30 and TRBJ2-1, and 16 bases in between align with TRBD2. The material sequenced was PBMCs. CDR3 reads: CAWPGLAGGPQPNEQFF. The sequenced DNA: TGTGCCTGGCCGGGACTAGCGGGAGGGCCACAGCCCAATGAGCAGTTCTTC.